In this sample, the clone carrying this TCR beta chain turned up a few times. Its antigen is unknown. The CDR3 is made up of 15 amino acids. Trimming removed 3 bases from V and 1 base from J, with 10 bases in between. Per germline, CDR1 KGHSH and CDR2 LQKENI. Sample time point: sample taken at primary tumor resection. The data stem from a study of spatial heterogeneity in lung cancer. A single record per CDR3 protein comes from TCRdb applying MiXCR to the 5' RACE reads. The data contain some 23,000 distinct CDR3 sequences, approximately 8.8% of them seen just once; the ten biggest clones take up approximately 8%. Regarding the study as a whole: In tumors, expanded intratumoral alpha and beta TCR counts tracked mutation counts.

The starting material was lung tumor tissue, obtained at surgery. V gene TRBV18 combines with J gene TRBJ2-1; D is unresolved. This clonotype was obtained from a male donor with early-stage non-small cell lung cancer. The CDR3 DNA reads TGTGCCAGCTCACCCGAACCCTGGTCCTACAATGAGCAGTTCTTC. Translation gives CASSPEPWSYNEQFF. Full variable domain (outside the CDR3, taken from reference TRBV18 and TRBJ2-1): NAGVMQNPRHLVRRRGQEARLRCSPMKGHSHVYWYRQLPEEGLKFMVYLQKENIIDESGMPKERFSAEFPKEGPSILRIQQVVRGDSAAYFCASSPEPWSYNEQFFGPGTRLTVL.